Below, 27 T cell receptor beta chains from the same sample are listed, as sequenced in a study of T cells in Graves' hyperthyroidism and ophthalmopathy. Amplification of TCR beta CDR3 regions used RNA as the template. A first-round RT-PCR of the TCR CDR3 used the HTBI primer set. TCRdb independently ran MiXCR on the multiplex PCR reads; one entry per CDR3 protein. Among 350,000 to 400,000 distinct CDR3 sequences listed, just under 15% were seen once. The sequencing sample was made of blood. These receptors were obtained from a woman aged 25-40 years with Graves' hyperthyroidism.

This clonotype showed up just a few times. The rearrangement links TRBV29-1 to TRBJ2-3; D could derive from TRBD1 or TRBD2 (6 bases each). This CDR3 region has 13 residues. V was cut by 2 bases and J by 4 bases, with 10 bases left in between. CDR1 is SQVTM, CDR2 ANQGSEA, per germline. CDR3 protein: CSVEKGGADTQYF. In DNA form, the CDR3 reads TGCAGCGTTGAAAAGGGGGGCGCAGATACGCAGTATTTT.

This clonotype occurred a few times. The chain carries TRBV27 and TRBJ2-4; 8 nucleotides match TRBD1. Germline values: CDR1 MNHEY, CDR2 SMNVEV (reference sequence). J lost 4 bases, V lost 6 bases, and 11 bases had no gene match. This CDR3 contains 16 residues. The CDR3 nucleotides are TGTGCCAGCAGCTCCGTACGCGACAGGGGTAAAAACATTCAGTACTTC. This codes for CASSSVRDRGKNIQYF.

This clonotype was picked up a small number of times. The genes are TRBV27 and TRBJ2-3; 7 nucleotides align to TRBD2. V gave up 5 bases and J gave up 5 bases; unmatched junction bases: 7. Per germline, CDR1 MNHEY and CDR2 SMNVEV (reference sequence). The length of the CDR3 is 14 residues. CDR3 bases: TGTGCCAGCAGTGAAAGGCGGGAGTTAGATACGCAGTATTTT. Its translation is CASSERRELDTQYF.

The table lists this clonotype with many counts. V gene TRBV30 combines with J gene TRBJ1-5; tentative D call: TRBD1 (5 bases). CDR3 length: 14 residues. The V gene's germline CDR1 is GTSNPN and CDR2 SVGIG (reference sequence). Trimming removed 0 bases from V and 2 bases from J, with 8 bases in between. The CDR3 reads CAWSVAGGNQPQHF. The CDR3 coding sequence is TGTGCCTGGAGTGTAGCGGGGGGCAATCAGCCCCAGCATTTT.

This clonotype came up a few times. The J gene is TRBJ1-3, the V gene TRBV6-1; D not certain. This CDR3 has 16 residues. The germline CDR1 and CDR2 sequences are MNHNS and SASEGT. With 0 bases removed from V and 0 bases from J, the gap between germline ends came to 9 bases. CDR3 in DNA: TGTGCCAGCAGTGAAGCAGAGGGCTACTCTGGAAACACCATATATTTT. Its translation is CASSEAEGYSGNTIYF.

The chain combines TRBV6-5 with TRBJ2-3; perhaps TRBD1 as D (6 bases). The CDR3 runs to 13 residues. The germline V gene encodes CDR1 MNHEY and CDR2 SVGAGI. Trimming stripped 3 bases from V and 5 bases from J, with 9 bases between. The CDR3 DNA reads TGTGCCAGCAGTTATTCGACAGGAGATACGCAGTATTTT. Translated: CASSYSTGDTQYF.

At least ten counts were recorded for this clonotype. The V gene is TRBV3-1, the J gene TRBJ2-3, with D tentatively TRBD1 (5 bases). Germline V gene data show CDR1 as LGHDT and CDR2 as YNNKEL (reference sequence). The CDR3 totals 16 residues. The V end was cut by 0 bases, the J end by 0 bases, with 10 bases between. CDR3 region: CASSQDTKGSTDTQYF. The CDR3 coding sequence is TGTGCCAGCAGCCAAGATACTAAGGGGAGCACAGATACGCAGTATTTT.

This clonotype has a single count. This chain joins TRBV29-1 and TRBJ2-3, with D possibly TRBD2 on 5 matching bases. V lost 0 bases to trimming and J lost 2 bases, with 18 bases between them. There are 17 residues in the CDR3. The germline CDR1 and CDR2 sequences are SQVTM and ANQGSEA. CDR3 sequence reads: CSVEDFSSRGFTDTQYF. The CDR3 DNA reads TGCAGCGTTGAAGATTTTAGCTCTAGAGGGTTCACAGATACGCAGTATTTT.

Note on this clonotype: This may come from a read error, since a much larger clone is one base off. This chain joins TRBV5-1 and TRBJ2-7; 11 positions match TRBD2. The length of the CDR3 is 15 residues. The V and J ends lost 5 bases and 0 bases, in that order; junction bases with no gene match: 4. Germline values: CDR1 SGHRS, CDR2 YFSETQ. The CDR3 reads CASREGTSGSYEQYF. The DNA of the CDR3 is TGCGCCAGCAGAGAAGGGACTAGCGGCTCCTACGAGCAGTACTTC.

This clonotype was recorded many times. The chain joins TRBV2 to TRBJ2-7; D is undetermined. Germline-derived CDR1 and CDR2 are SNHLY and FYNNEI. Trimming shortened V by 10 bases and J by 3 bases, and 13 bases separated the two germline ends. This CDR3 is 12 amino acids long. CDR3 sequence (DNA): TGTGCCACCCAGAGGTCCAGCTACGAGCAGTACTTC. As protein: CATQRSSYEQYF.

The CDR3 bases are TGTGCCAGTAGTATCGAAACTAGCGGTCCTTACAATGAGCAGTTCTTC. Translated, it gives CASSIETSGPYNEQFF. This sequence joins TRBV19 and TRBJ2-1; TRBD2 matches 8 bases. Germline values: CDR1 LNHDA, CDR2 SQIVND (reference sequence). The CDR3 contains 16 residues. V gave up 3 bases and J gave up 4 bases; unmatched junction bases: 8.

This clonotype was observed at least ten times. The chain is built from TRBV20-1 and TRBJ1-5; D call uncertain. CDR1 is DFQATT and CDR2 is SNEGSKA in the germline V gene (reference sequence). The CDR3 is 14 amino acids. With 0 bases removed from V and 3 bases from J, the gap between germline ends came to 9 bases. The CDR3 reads CSAREGNNNQPQHF. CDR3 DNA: TGCAGTGCTAGAGAAGGGAACAACAATCAGCCCCAGCATTTT.

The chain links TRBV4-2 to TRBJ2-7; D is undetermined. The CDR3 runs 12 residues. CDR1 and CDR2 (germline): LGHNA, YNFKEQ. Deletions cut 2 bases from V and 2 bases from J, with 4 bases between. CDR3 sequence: CASSQSAYEQYF. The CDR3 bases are TGTGCCAGCAGCCAATCCGCCTACGAGCAGTACTTC.

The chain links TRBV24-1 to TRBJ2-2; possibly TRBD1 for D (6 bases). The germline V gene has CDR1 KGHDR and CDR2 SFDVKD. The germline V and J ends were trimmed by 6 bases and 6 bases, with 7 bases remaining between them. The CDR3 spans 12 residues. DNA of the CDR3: TGTGCCACCAGTAGGGGGTCCGGGGAGCTGTTTTTT. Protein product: CATSRGSGELFF.

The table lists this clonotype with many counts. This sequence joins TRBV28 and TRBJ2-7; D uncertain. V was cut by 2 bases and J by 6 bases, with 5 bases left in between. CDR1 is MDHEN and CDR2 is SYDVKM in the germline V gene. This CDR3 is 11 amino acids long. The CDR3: CASSLGGEQYF. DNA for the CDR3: TGTGCCAGCAGTTTAGGTGGCGAGCAGTACTTC.

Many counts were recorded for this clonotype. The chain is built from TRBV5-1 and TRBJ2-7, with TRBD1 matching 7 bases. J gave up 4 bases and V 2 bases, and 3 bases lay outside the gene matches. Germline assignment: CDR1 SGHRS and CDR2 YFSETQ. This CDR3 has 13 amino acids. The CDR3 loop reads CASSFETGYEQYF. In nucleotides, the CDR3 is TGCGCCAGCAGCTTTGAGACAGGGTACGAGCAGTACTTC.

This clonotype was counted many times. CDR3 loop: CASSFGRTSGNEQFF. Written as DNA, the CDR3 is TGTGCCAGCAGCTTCGGAAGGACTAGCGGCAATGAGCAGTTCTTC. The chain couples TRBV11-2 to TRBJ2-1, with 10 bases aligning to TRBD2. The CDR3 has 15 residues. Trimming removed 3 bases from V and 6 bases from J; junction bases left unmatched: 5. CDR1 SGHAT and CDR2 FQNNGV come from the germline V gene.

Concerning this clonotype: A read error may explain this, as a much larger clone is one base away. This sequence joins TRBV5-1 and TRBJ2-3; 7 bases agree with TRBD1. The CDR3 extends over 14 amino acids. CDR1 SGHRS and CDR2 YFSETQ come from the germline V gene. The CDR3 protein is CASSPGQSTDTRYF. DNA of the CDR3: TGCGCCAGCAGCCCGGGACAGAGCACAGATACGCGGTATTTT.

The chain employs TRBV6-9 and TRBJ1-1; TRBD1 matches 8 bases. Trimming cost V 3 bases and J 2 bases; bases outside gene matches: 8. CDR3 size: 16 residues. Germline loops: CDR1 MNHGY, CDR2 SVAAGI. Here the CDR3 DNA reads TGTGCCAGCAGTTACGCCGGGACAGGCGTAAACACTGAAGCTTTCTTT. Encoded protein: CASSYAGTGVNTEAFF.

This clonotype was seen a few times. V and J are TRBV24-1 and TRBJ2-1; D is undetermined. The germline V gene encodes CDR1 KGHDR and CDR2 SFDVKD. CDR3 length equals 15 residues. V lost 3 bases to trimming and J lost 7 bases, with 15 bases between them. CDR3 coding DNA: TGTGCCACCAGTGATGCCCCGAATAGCAGTAATGAGCAGTTCTTC. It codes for CATSDAPNSSNEQFF.

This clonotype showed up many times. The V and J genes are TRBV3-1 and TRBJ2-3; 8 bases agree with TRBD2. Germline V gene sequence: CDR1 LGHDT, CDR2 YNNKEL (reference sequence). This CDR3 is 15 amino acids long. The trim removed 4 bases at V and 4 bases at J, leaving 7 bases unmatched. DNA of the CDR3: TGTGCCAGCAGCCGGGGAGCGGGAGCGGCAGATACGCAGTATTTT. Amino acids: CASSRGAGAADTQYF.

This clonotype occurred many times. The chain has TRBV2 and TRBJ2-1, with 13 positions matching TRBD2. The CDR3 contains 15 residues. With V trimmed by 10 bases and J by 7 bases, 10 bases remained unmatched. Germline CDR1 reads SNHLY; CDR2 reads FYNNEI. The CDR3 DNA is TGTGCCATCCCGGCCGGGACTAGCGGGACGAATGAGCAGTTCTTC. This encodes CAIPAGTSGTNEQFF.

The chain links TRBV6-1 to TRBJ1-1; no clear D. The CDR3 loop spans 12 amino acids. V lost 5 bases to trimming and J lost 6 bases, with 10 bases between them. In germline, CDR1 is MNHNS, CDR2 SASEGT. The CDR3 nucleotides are TGTGCCAGCAGTCCCTCTTTGGCTGAAGCTTTCTTT. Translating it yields CASSPSLAEAFF.

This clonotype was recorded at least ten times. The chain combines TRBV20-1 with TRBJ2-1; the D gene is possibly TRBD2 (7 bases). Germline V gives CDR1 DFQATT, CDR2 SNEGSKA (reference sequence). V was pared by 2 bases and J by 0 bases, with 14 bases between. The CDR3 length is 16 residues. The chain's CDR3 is CSARPWRGGSYNEQFF. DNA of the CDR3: TGCAGTGCTAGACCTTGGAGGGGGGGCTCCTACAATGAGCAGTTCTTC.

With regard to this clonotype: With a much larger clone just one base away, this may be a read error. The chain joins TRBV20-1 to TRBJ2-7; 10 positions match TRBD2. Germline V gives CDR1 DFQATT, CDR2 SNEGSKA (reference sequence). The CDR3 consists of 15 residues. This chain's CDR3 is CGASLRAGGRYEQYF. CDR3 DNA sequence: TGCGGTGCTAGTCTCAGAGCGGGAGGGAGGTACGAGCAGTACTTC.

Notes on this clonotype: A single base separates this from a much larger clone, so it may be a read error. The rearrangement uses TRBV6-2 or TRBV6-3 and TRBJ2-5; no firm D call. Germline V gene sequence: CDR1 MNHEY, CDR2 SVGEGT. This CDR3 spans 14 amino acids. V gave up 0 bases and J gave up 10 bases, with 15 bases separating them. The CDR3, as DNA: TGTGCCAGCAGTTACTCGGGTGGCCTGCCAGGCCAGTACTTC. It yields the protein CASSYSGGLPGQYF.

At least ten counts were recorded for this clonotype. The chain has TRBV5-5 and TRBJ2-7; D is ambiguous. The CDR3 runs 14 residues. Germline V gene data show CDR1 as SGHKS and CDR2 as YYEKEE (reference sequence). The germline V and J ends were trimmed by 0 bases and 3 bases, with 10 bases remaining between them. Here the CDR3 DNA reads TGTGCCAGCAGCTTGGGCGTAGGGTTCTACGAGCAGTACTTC. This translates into CASSLGVGFYEQYF. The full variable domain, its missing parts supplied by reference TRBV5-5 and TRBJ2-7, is DAGVTQSPTHLIKTRGQQVTLRCSPISGHKSVSWYQQVLGQGPQFIFQYYEKEERGRGNFPDRFSARQFPNYSSELNVNALLLGDSALYLCASSLGVGFYEQYFGPGTRLTVT.